This T cell receptor beta chain comes out of a study of T cells in Graves' hyperthyroidism and ophthalmopathy. About the study: At initial diagnosis, before any treatment had begun, peripheral blood was obtained. Broader study findings: Most thyroid clonotypes expanded above 0.001 appeared in blood too. With a median lead of around 5.9 months before onset, the model predicted ophthalmopathy.

The TCR beta CDR3 regions underwent amplification using RNA transcripts as the source. In the first-round RT-PCR of the TCR CDR3, the HTBI primer set was used. One entry per CDR3 protein, called by TCRdb with MiXCR from the multiplex PCR reads. Of about 640,000 distinct CDR3 sequences in the sample, roughly 20% are singletons; the top ten hold roughly a third. Exclusion of a patient resulted from uncontrolled infection, other autoimmune disease, pregnancy or lactation. A note on this clonotype: What it binds is not known. Sequence at one end of the junction differs from germline and may be a read error.

Germline V lookup: CDR1 SSHAT, CDR2 FNYEAQ (reference sequence). This CDR3 is 13 amino acids long. The sequence came from a man younger than 40 with Graves' ophthalmopathy. V and J are TRBV7-7 and TRBJ2-7; no firm D call. Sequenced sample: blood. The CDR3 loop reads CASSFSDVAVQYF. The DNA for the CDR3 is TGTGCTAGCAGCTTTTCGGACGTAGCCGTGCAGTACTTC.